The entry below describes one T cell receptor beta chain. Clones were read by immunoSEQ multiplex PCR, and TCRdb kept only the in-frame ones, dropping some. This sample has 50,000 or so clones; around 95% occur once, and the top ten carry roughly 0.99%. These data are taken from a study of control samples from healthy donors and cancer patients. V trimming: 5 bases; J trimming: 0 bases; junction bases outside the gene matches: 5. CDR1 is SGHVS, CDR2 FNYEAQ, per germline. The CDR3 sequence is 15 residues long. What was sequenced was blood. The clonotype was recovered from a woman younger than 30 in good health. V gene TRBV7-6 combines with J gene TRBJ1-1, with 8 bases fitting TRBD1. CDR3 bases: TGTGCCAGCAGCAAAACCAGGGGGCTGAACACTGAAGCTTTCTTT. Protein sequence: CASSKTRGLNTEAFF.